The present T cell receptor (beta chain) was sequenced within a study of T cells in Graves' hyperthyroidism and ophthalmopathy. Trimming pared 2 bases from V and 4 bases from J, leaving 11 bases between. The CDR3 has 14 amino acids. Germline V gene sequence: CDR1 KGHSH, CDR2 LQKENI. Amplification targeted TCR beta CDR3 regions from RNA transcripts. The HTBI primer set served for first-round RT-PCR of the TCR CDR3. TCRdb re-derived calls from the multiplex PCR reads in MiXCR, one entry per CDR3 protein. This sample has about 640,000 distinct CDR3 sequences, with 14% found just once. This clonotype has ten or more counts.

Specimen: blood. The rearrangement joins TRBV18 to TRBJ1-2; D is perhaps TRBD1 (5 bases). The clonotype was recovered from a woman between 50 and 59 years old with Graves' ophthalmopathy. The chain's CDR3 is CASSPAGTLYGYTF. The CDR3 region has the DNA TGTGCCAGCTCACCAGCCGGGACTCTCTATGGCTACACCTTC. Complete variable domain (other parts from reference TRBV18 and TRBJ1-2): NAGVMQNPRHLVRRRGQEARLRCSPMKGHSHVYWYRQLPEEGLKFMVYLQKENIIDESGMPKERFSAEFPKEGPSILRIQQVVRGDSAAYFCASSPAGTLYGYTFGSGTRLTVV.